This T cell receptor (beta chain) was captured in a study of shared clonotypes between healthy human individuals. The CDR3 runs to 15 residues. Germline loops: CDR1 SGHNT, CDR2 YENEEA. V dropped 4 bases and J dropped 8; count of bases not matched to a gene: 9. The assay was immunoSEQ multiplex PCR, and TCRdb's table has in-frame clones only and misses some. The sample lists 2 million to 2.5 million clones, around 90% occurring once. The chain employs TRBV11-3 and TRBJ2-4, with 9 positions matching TRBD1. The sequence was obtained from a man aged 18-30 years in good health. Some clones in this sample may be carry-over from other donors' samples. Material: naive CD4+ T cells from PBMCs. Subset meaning: CD45RA+ positively selected. The CDR3 spells CASSSSTGGGDIQYF. The CDR3 bases are TGTGCCAGCAGCTCTTCGACAGGGGGAGGTGACATTCAGTACTTC.